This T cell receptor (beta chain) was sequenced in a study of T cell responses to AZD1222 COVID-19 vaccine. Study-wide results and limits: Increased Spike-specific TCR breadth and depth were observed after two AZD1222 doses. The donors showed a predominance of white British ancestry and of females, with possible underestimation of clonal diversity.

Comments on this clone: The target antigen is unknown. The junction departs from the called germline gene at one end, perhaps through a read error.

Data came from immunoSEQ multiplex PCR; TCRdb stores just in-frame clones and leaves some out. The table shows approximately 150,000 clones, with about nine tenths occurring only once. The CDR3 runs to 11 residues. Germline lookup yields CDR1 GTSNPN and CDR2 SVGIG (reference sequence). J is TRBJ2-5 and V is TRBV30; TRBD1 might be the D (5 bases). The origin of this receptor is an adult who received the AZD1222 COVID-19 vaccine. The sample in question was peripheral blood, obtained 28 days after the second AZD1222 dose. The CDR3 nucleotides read TGTGCCTGGGGTGTAGGGGAAACCCTCTACTTC. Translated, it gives CAWGVGETLYF.